This is a list of T cell receptor beta chains from one sample in a study of blood T cell repertoires in COVID-19. Repertoires were generated with immunoSEQ multiplex PCR, while TCRdb's copy carries only in-frame clones and drops some. The sample yields almost 350,000 clones, roughly 89% seen once. The specimen sequenced was peripheral blood. These receptors were taken from a woman aged 55-70 years with COVID-19, enrolled during active disease. Each CDR3 is given with its conserved first and last residue. A D gene is named only where the DNA matches it firmly. Expanded clones are given a class, and other clones once, few, many or no size at all.

>NA|TRBV9|TRBJ2-2|NA
TGTGCCAGCAGCGTATCTGGGCAGGCGAACACCGGGGAGCTGTTTTTT
CASSVSGQANTGELFF
>once|TRBV6-5|TRBJ2-1|NA
TGTGCCAGCAGGACCGGGACAAGTATTCTCGATGAGCAGTTCTTC
CASRTGTSILDEQFF
>NA|TRBV10-3|TRBJ2-1|TRBD2
TGTGCCATCAGTGGTAGCGGGGGGACCTTCAATGAGCAGTTCTTC
CAISGSGGTFNEQFF
>NA|TRBV7-3|TRBJ2-1|NA
TGTGCCAGCAGCTGGCAGGGTAGCAATGAGCAGTTCTTC
CASSWQGSNEQFF
>NA|TRBV18|TRBJ1-5|TRBD1
TGTGCCAGCTCCCTCGGGACAGGGGAAAAGCCCCAGCATTTT
CASSLGTGEKPQHF
>many|TRBV28|TRBJ2-7|NA
TGTGCCAGCAATGGAGGCCACACCTACGAGCAGTACTTC
CASNGGHTYEQYF
>NA|TRBV28|TRBJ2-7|TRBD1
TGTGCCAGCAGTTCTCCCGGGACAGGGTCCTACGAGCAGTACTTC
CASSSPGTGSYEQYF
>NA|TRBV4-2|TRBJ2-7|NA
TGTGCCAGCAGCCAAGATCTTCGCGCTCTATCCTACGAGCAGTACTTC
CASSQDLRALSYEQYF
>NA|TRBV2|TRBJ1-2|NA
TGTGCCAGCAGTGAAGGGGGGGATGGCTACACCTTC
CASSEGGDGYTF
>NA|TRBV4-2|TRBJ1-6|NA
TGTGCCAGCAGCCAAGAATTTAGTCAGGGAACATCACCCCTCCACTTT
CASSQEFSQGTSPLHF
>NA|TRBV3-1/TRBV3-2|TRBJ2-2|TRBD1
TGTGCCAGCAGCCATCTCAACAGGGGGCGCCCCGGGGAGCTGTTTTTT
CASSHLNRGRPGELFF
>NA|TRBV30|TRBJ2-5|NA
TGTGCCTGGAGTGTACAGGGCATAGAGACCCAGTACTTC
CAWSVQGIETQYF
>NA|TRBV4-1|TRBJ1-1|NA
TGCGCCAGCAGCCATGGGCAGCAGAACACTGAAGCTTTCTTT
CASSHGQQNTEAFF
>NA|TRBV24-1|TRBJ1-5|NA
TGTGCCACCAGTGATCGCCAAGAGGAAGATCAGCCCCAGCATTTT
CATSDRQEEDQPQHF
>many|TRBV27|TRBJ1-5|NA
TGTGCCAGCATGAGGAGTTATAGCAATCAGCCCCAGCATTTT
CASMRSYSNQPQHF
>many|TRBV6-1|TRBJ2-5|NA
TGTGCCAGCAGTGAACTCGGCGGGGGCCAAGTACAAGAGACCCAGTACTTC
CASSELGGGQVQETQYF
>NA|TRBV6-6|TRBJ1-5|NA
TGTGCCAGCAGTCGTAACCGGAGCAATCAGCCCCAGCATTTT
CASSRNRSNQPQHF